These 9 T cell receptor beta chains share one sample of origin, sequenced in a study of blood T cell repertoires in COVID-19. Generated by immunoSEQ multiplex PCR, the TCRdb table keeps only in-frame clones and is missing some. The data contain around 320,000 clones, around nine tenths of them singletons. Sequenced: PBMCs or T cells enriched from blood (not recorded which). The receptors come from a woman aged 50 to 60 who had been exposed to COVID-19.

The gene calls are TRBV3-1 (or the pseudogene TRBV3-2) and TRBJ1-2, with 10 bases aligning to TRBD1. V was clipped by 1 base and J by 10 bases; unmatched bases: 9. This CDR3 region has 15 residues. The germline V gene encodes CDR1 LGHDT and CDR2 YNNKEL (reference sequence). The CDR3 coding sequence is TGTGCCAGCAGCCAAGTCCTAGACAGGGGGCGAGACTACACCTTC. Protein sequence: CASSQVLDRGRDYTF.

The chain couples TRBV5-4 to TRBJ1-3; D gene unclear. This CDR3 is 14 amino acids long. Trimming took 1 base from V and 3 from J, leaving 8 bases between them. Germline CDR1 is SGHNT and CDR2 is YYREEE (reference sequence). CDR3 bases: TGTGCCAGCAGCTTGAAGGGAGATGGAAACACCATATATTTT. This translates into CASSLKGDGNTIYF.

The rearrangement joins TRBV13 to TRBJ1-4, with 7 bases aligning to TRBD1. Germline values: CDR1 PRHDT, CDR2 FYEKMQ (reference sequence). After removal of 5 bases from V and 8 bases from J, the junction contained 11 bases not matched to a gene. The CDR3 spans 15 residues. The CDR3 DNA reads as TGTGCCAGCAGCAACCTCGCGTTAGGGGGCGAAAAACTGTTTTTT. This encodes CASSNLALGGEKLFF.

V is TRBV27 and J is TRBJ1-1; a weak D match, TRBD1 (5 bases). The germline V gene has CDR1 MNHEY and CDR2 SMNVEV (reference sequence). V was pared by 5 bases and J by 0 bases, with 16 bases between. This CDR3 has 16 residues. The CDR3 bases are TGTGCCAGCAGTCCCACCCTATGGGGGGTGAACACTGAAGCTTTCTTT. Encoded protein: CASSPTLWGVNTEAFF.

V is TRBV28 and J is TRBJ2-2, with D tentatively TRBD1 (6 bases). Per germline, CDR1 MDHEN and CDR2 SYDVKM. CDR3 length: 13 amino acids. V was cut by 7 bases and J by 1 base, with 7 bases left in between. The CDR3 here is CASKQGNTGELFF. In DNA form, the CDR3 reads TGTGCCAGCAAACAGGGGAACACCGGGGAGCTGTTTTTT. The full variable domain, its missing parts supplied by reference TRBV28 and TRBJ2-2, is DVKVTQSSRYLVKRTGEKVFLECVQDMDHENMFWYRQDPGLGLRLIYFSYDVKMKEKGDIPEGYSVSREKKERFSLILESASTNQTSMYLCASKQGNTGELFFGEGSRLTVL.

The chain couples TRBV7-2 to TRBJ2-5; 12 nucleotides agree with TRBD2. V trimming: 5 bases; J trimming: 1 base; junction bases outside the gene matches: 5. Germline assignment: CDR1 SGHTA and CDR2 FQGNSA. This CDR3 is built from 16 residues. Written as DNA, the CDR3 is TGTGCCAGCAGCCAGAGACTAGCGGGGGCCCAAGAGACCCAGTACTTC. Translated, it gives CASSQRLAGAQETQYF.

This chain links TRBV2 with TRBJ2-1; TRBD1 might be the D (6 bases). This CDR3 region has 15 residues. The germline V gene has CDR1 SNHLY and CDR2 FYNNEI. The V end was cut by 3 bases, the J end by 11 bases, with 20 bases between. The CDR3 bases are TGTGCCAGCAGTGATCCAGGGGTACTCCATGAGCAGCAGTTCTTC. It translates to CASSDPGVLHEQQFF.

The V and J genes are TRBV5-1 and TRBJ2-5; 9 bases are shared with TRBD2. This CDR3 contains 15 residues. The V gene's germline CDR1 is SGHRS and CDR2 YFSETQ. With 0 bases clipped from V and 5 bases from J, the junction kept 5 bases outside the gene matches. The CDR3 sequence: CASSLEAGGKETQYF. CDR3 bases: TGCGCCAGCAGCTTGGAAGCGGGGGGCAAGGAGACCCAGTACTTC. The full variable domain, rest sourced from reference TRBV5-1 and TRBJ2-5, is KAGVTQTPRYLIKTRGQQVTLSCSPISGHRSVSWYQQTPGQGLQFLFEYFSETQRNKGNFPGRFSGRQFSNSRSEMNVSTLELGDSALYLCASSLEAGGKETQYFGPGTRLLVL.

This sequence joins TRBV25-1 and TRBJ2-7, with D possibly being TRBD2 (6 bases). The V and J ends lost 4 bases and 5 bases respectively, with 9 bases between them. CDR1 is MGHDK and CDR2 is SYGVNS in the germline V gene. This CDR3 is built from 12 residues. The CDR3 here is CASSGTNDEQYF. The DNA of the CDR3 is TGTGCCAGCAGTGGGACTAACGACGAGCAGTACTTC.